This T cell receptor beta chain was documented in a study of PD-L1 blockade in urothelial cancer. Overall study: Earlier, patients had received 0 to 3 chemotherapy regimens. The authors examined blood 3 weeks (second dose) and 6 weeks after treatment start. Study-wide results and caveats: In blood at 3 weeks, tumor-associated clones expanded more among patients with durable benefit.

Repertoires were generated with immunoSEQ multiplex PCR, while TCRdb's copy carries only in-frame clones and drops some. The sample yields under 95,000 clones, less than 90% seen once. Indicated time point: pretreatment peripheral blood. The diagnosis in patients was locally advanced or metastatic urothelial carcinoma. Concerning this clone: The antigen is undetermined.

Looked up from germline, CDR1 is MNHNS and CDR2 is SASEGT. Trimming cost V 4 bases and J 6 bases; bases outside gene matches: 3. This CDR3 region has 15 residues. J is TRBJ2-1 and V is TRBV6-1; 13 positions agree with TRBD2. The material was PBMCs, obtained around atezolizumab (anti-PD-L1) treatment. This TCR derives from a man between 60 and 75 years old with urothelial cancer. The CDR3 loop reads CASSGGTSGANEQFF. Here the CDR3 DNA reads TGTGCCAGCAGTGGGGGGACTAGCGGGGCCAATGAGCAGTTCTTC.